This TCR beta chain was retrieved from a study of blood T cells in healthy people across ages. After removal of 6 bases from V and 5 bases from J, the junction contained 8 bases not matched to a gene. CDR1 and CDR2 (germline): PRHDT, FYEKMQ (reference sequence). This CDR3 is built from 16 residues. Regarding the study as a whole: With age, beta diversity per million T cells declined roughly linearly, significantly by 40.

This clonotype has a count of ten or more. Its antigen is unidentified. Every donor contributed roughly 10 milliliters of peripheral blood by blood draw. Primers used in a second PCR of roughly 6 to 12 cycles were a sample-barcoded 5' primer and a J-beta primer mix. Sequencing recovered at least 2.5 million CDR3-containing paired-end reads from each sample. In TCRdb, the 5' RACE reads were re-called with MiXCR into one record per CDR3 protein. The data show about 640,000 distinct CDR3 sequences, less than 35% seen once. This TCR was sampled from an elderly woman in good health. The V gene is TRBV13, the J gene TRBJ2-5; 14 nucleotides align to TRBD2. The sequenced sample was blood. CDR3 region: CASSLGTSGGMETQYF. For the CDR3, the DNA is TGTGCCAGCAGTTTGGGGACTAGCGGGGGAATGGAGACCCAGTACTTC.